The clone carrying this T cell receptor (beta chain) has a handful of counts. Assay used: immunoSEQ multiplex PCR; TCRdb lists only in-frame clones, some missing. The data hold about 82,000 clones, with around 85% observed a single time. This entry comes from a study of OX40 agonist ivuxolimab in advanced cancers. Study-level information: All patients had ivuxolimab intravenously every 2 weeks at 0.01 to 10 mg/kg.

Trimming removed 8 bases at V and 0 bases at J, with 10 bases between. The germline gives CDR1 MNHEY, CDR2 SMNVEV (reference sequence). The length of the CDR3 is 13 residues. The V gene is TRBV27, the J gene TRBJ1-1; D perhaps matches TRBD1 (6 bases). This TCR derives from an adult with an advanced solid tumor such as melanoma, head and neck, liver or kidney cancer. Specimen: CD4+ or CD8+ T cells sorted from blood, collected in a trial of the OX40 agonist ivuxolimab. CDR3 nucleotide sequence: TGTGCCAGCCACAGGGCCTTGAACACTGAAGCTTTCTTT. This encodes CASHRALNTEAFF.